The clone carrying this T cell receptor beta chain appeared a few times. Its antigen is as yet unknown. Libraries were made from TCR beta cDNA, and they carried unique molecular identifiers. MiXCR, run by TCRdb on the PCR reads, gives a single entry per CDR3 protein. The table records some 690,000 distinct CDR3 sequences, 30% of them present only once. The sample is drawn from a study of post-analysis software for immune sequencing data. Study findings and constraints: With F measure, samples from one preparation batch clustered together strongly. Patients showed TRBV5-6, TRBV5-1 and TRBV20-1 among a few TRBV segments more frequent than in controls.

Trimming cost V 4 bases and J 14 bases, with 14 bases left between them. The CDR3 length is 12 residues. The origin of this receptor is a girl aged 10 to 17 with multiple sclerosis. This chain links TRBV12-3 or TRBV12-4 with TRBJ1-4, with a weak D call TRBD1 (6 bases). The sequencing input was blood. CDR3 sequence reads: CASSWGAPVLFF. CDR3 coding DNA: TGTGCCAGCAGTTGGGGGGCGCCAGTGCTGTTTTTT.